This T cell receptor beta chain was retrieved from a study of cytomegalovirus exposure and HLA in healthy donors. Whole-study results and caveats: TCR beta V- and J-gene trimming, according to a later analysis, was linked to a missense DCLRE1C variant.

The length of the CDR3 is 17 residues. Germline trimming cut 5 bases from V and 4 bases from J; bases unmatched to any gene: 13. CDR1 is SGHAT, CDR2 FQNNGV, per germline. The PCR was carried out with 60 Vbeta primers and 13 Jbeta primers. Sequencing used immunoSEQ multiplex PCR; TCRdb keeps in-frame clones, though not all of them. The sample consists of fewer than 300,000 clones, roughly 85% of them appearing once. In regard to this clone: As yet, its antigen is unknown.

Source material: PBMCs. J is TRBJ2-3 and V is TRBV11-2; TRBD2 matches at 9 bases. This sequence originates from a man in his forties in good health and CMV-seropositive. The CDR3 DNA follows: TGTGCCAGCAGCCGAGGGGGCGCGGGAGGGCTTGCAGATACGCAGTATTTT. Its protein product is CASSRGGAGGLADTQYF.